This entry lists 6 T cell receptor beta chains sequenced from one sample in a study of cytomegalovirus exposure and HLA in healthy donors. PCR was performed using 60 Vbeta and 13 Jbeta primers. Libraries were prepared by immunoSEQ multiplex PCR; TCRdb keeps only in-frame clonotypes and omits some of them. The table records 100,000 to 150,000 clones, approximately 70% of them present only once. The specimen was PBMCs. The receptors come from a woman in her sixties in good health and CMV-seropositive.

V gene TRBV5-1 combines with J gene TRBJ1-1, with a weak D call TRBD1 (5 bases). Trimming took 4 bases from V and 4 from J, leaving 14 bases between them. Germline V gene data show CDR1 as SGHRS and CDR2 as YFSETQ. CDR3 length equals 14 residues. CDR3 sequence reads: CASSARGMGTEAFF. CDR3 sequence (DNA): TGCGCCAGCAGCGCAAGGGGTATGGGCACTGAAGCTTTCTTT.

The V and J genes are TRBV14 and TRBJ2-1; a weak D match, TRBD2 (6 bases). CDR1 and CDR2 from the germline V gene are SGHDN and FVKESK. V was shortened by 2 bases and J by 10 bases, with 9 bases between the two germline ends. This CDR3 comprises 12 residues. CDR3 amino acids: CASSQSREEQFF. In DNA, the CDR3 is TGTGCCAGCAGCCAATCCCGGGAGGAGCAGTTCTTC.

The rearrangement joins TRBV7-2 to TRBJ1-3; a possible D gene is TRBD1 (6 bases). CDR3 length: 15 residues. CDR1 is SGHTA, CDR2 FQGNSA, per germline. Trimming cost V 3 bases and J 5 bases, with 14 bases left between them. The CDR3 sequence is CASSFTSGVRNTIYF. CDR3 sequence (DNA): TGTGCCAGCAGCTTTACTTCAGGGGTACGAAACACCATATATTTT. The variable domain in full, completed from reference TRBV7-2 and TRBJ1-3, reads GAGVSQSPSNKVTEKGKDVELRCDPISGHTALYWYRQSLGQGLEFLIYFQGNSAPDKSGLPSDRFSAERTGGSVSTLTIQRTQQEDSAVYLCASSFTSGVRNTIYFGEGSWLTVV.

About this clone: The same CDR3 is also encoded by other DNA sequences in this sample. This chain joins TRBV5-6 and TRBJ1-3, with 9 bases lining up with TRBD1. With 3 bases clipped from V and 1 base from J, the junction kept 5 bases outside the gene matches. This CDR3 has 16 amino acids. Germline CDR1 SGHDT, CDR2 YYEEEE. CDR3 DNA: TGTGCCAGCAGCTGGACAGGGGATTATTCTGGAAACACCATATATTTT. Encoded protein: CASSWTGDYSGNTIYF.

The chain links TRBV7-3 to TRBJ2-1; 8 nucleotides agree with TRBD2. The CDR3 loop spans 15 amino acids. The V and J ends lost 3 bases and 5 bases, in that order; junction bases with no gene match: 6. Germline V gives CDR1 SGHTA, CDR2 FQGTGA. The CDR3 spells CASSLGRGGNNEQFF. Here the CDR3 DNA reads TGTGCCAGCAGCTTGGGACGGGGGGGGAACAATGAGCAGTTCTTC.

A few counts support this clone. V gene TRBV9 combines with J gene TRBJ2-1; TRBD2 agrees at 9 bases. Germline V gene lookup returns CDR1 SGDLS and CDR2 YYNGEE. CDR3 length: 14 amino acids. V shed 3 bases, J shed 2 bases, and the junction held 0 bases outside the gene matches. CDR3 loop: CASSASGAYNEQFF. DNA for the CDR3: TGTGCCAGCAGCGCTAGCGGGGCCTACAATGAGCAGTTCTTC.